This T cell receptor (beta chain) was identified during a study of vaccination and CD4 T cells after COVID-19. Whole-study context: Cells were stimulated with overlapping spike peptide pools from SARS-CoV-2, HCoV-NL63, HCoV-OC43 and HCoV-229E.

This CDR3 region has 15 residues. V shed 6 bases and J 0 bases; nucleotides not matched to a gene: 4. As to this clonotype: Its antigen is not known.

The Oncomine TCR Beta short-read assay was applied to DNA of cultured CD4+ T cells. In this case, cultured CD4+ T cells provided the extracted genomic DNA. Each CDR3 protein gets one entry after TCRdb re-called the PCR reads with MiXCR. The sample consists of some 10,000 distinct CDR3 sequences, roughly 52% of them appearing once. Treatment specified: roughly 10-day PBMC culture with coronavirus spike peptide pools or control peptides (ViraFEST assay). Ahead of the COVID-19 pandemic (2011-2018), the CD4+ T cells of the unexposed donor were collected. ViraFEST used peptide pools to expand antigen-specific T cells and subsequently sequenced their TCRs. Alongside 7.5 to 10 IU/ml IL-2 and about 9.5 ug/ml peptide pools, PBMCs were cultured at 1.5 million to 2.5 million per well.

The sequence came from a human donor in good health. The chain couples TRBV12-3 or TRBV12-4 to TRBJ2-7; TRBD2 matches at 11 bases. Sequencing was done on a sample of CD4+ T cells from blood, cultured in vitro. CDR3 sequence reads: CASSRTSGGSYEQYF. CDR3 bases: TGTGCCAGCAGCCGTACTAGCGGGGGCTCCTACGAGCAGTACTTC.